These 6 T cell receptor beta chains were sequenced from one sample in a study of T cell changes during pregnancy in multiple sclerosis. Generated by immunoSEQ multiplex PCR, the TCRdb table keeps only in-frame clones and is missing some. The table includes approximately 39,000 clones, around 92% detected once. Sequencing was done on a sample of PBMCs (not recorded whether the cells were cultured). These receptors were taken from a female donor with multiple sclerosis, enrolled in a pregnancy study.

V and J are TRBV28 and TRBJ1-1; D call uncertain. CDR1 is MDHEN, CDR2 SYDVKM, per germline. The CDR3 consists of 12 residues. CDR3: CFSGRMNTEAFF. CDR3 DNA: TGTTTTTCCGGACGGATGAACACTGAAGCTTTCTTT.

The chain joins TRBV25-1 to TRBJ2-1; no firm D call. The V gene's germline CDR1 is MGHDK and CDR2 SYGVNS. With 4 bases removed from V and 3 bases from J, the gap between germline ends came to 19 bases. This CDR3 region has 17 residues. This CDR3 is CASSVPSEITFYNEQFF. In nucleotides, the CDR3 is TGTGCCAGCAGTGTCCCGTCCGAGATTACTTTCTACAATGAGCAGTTCTTC.

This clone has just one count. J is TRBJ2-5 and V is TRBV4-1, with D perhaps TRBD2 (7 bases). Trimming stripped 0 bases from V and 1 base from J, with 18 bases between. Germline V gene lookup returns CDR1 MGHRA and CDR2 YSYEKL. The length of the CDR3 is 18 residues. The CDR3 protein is CASSQDLKGGGTQETQYF. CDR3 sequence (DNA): TGCGCCAGCAGCCAAGATCTGAAAGGGGGGGGTACCCAAGAGACCCAGTACTTC.

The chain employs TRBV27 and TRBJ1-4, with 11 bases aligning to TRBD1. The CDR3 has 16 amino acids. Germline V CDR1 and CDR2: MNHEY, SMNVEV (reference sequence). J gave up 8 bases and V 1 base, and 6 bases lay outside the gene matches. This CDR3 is CASSLLAGTGGEKLFF. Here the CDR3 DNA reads TGTGCCAGCAGTTTATTGGCCGGGACAGGGGGGGAAAAACTGTTTTTT.

CDR3 protein: CASSLEGDTDTQYF. CDR3 nucleotide sequence: TGTGCCAGCAGCTTAGAAGGGGATACAGATACGCAGTATTTT. The rearrangement joins TRBV7-3 to TRBJ2-3; D perhaps matches TRBD1 (5 bases). The germline V gene has CDR1 SGHTA and CDR2 FQGTGA. The V end lost 2 bases, the J end lost 3 bases, and 9 bases lay between the germline ends. The CDR3 totals 14 residues.

The CDR3 DNA reads TGTGCCAGCAGCCGCGGACTAAAAGAGACCCAGTACTTC. Translating it yields CASSRGLKETQYF. V is TRBV5-4 and J is TRBJ2-5; a possible D gene is TRBD2 (6 bases). V lost 4 bases, J lost 3 bases, and 10 bases lay in between. The CDR3 length is 13 residues. Germline V CDR1 and CDR2: SGHNT, YYREEE (reference sequence).